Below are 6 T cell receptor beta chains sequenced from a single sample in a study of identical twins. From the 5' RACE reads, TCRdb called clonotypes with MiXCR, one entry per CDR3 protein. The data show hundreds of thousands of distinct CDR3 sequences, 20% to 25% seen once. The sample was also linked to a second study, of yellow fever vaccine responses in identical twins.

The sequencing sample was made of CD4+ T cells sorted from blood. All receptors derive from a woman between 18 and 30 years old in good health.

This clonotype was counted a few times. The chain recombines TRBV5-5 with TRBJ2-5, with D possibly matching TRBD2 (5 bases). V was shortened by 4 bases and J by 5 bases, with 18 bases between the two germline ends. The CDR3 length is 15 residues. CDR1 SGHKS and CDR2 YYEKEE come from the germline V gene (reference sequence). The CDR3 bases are TGTGCCAGCAGCGCGTCCGGCCATCCGGGGGAGACCCAGTACTTC. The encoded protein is CASSASGHPGETQYF.

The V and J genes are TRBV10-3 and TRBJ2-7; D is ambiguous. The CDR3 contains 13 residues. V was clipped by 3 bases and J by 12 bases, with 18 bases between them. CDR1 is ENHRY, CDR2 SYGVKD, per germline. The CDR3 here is CAISEGPFEEPYV. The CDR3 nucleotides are TGTGCCATCAGTGAAGGACCGTTTGAGGAACCGTACGTC.

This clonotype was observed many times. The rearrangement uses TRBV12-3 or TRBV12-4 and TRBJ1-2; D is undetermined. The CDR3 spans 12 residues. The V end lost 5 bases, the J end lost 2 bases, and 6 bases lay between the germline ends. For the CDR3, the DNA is TGTGCCAGCAGTCCGCGCAACTATGGCTACACCTTC. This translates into CASSPRNYGYTF.

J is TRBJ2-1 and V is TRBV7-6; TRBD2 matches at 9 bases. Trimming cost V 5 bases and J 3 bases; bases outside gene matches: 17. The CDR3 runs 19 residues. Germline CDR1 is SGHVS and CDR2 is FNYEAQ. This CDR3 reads CASSPPSQREADLYNEQFF. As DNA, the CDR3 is TGTGCCAGCAGCCCTCCCAGTCAGCGGGAGGCCGATCTCTACAATGAGCAGTTCTTC. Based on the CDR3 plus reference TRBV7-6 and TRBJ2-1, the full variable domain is GAGVSQSPRYKVTKRGQDVALRCDPISGHVSLYWYRQALGQGPEFLTYFNYEAQQDKSGLPNDRFSAERPEGSISTLTIQRTEQRDSAMYRCASSPPSQREADLYNEQFFGPGTRLTVL.

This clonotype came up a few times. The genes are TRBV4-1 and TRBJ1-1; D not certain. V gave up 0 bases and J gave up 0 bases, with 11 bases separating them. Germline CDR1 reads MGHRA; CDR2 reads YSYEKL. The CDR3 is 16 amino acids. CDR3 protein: CASSQDMGRLNTEAFF. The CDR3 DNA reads TGCGCCAGCAGCCAAGATATGGGCAGATTGAACACTGAAGCTTTCTTT.

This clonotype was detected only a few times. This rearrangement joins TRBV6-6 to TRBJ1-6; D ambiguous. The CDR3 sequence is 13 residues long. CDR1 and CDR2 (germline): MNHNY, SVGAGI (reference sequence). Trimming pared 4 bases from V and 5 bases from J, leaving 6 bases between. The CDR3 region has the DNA TGTGCCAGCAGTTCCGGGGATAATTCACCCCTCCACTTT. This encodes CASSSGDNSPLHF.